A selection of T cell receptor beta chains follows, all from one sample in a study of T-cell reconstitution after alpha-beta-depleted transplantation in children. A single record per CDR3 protein comes from TCRdb applying MiXCR to the PCR reads. The sample carries some 500,000 distinct CDR3 sequences, about 18% recorded once. The material sequenced was PBMCs from the stem cell graft donor, taken from the stem cell graft. Receptors were obtained from a human donor who donated a stem cell graft to a child with acute lymphoblastic leukemia. The CDR3 runs from the conserved cysteine through the conserved F or W. Each record gives: J gene, CDR3 length, D gene, clone size, V gene, CDR3 DNA, CDR3 protein. The D gene is left open where the match is weak. Clone size is given for some rows only: seen once, a few or many times, or a class if the clone is expanded.

j_gene: TRBJ2-7
len: 17
d_gene: TRBD1
abundance: many
v_gene: TRBV7-4
CDR3nt: TGTGCCAGCAGCTTAGGGACAGGGGGATTTATCTCCTACGAGCAGTACTTC
CDR3aa: CASSLGTGGFISYEQYF

j_gene: TRBJ2-2
len: 12
d_gene: .
abundance: .
v_gene: TRBV12-3/TRBV12-4
CDR3nt: TGTGCCAGCAGTTTAGGAGGGTGGGAGCTGTTTTTT
CDR3aa: CASSLGGWELFF

j_gene: TRBJ2-7
len: 12
d_gene: .
abundance: .
v_gene: TRBV20-1
CDR3nt: TGCAGTGCTGGGGACCCCTACCCCGAGCAGTACTTC
CDR3aa: CSAGDPYPEQYF

j_gene: TRBJ2-3
len: 14
d_gene: TRBD2
abundance: few
v_gene: TRBV11-2
CDR3nt: TGTGCCAGCAGCTCCTACGGGGGGACAGATACGCAGTATTTT
CDR3aa: CASSSYGGTDTQYF

j_gene: TRBJ2-7
len: 14
d_gene: .
abundance: many
v_gene: TRBV5-1
CDR3nt: TGCGCCAGCAGCTTGGGGCCAGGTTCCTACGAGCAGTACTTC
CDR3aa: CASSLGPGSYEQYF

j_gene: TRBJ2-1
len: 17
d_gene: .
abundance: .
v_gene: TRBV9
CDR3nt: TGTGCCAGCAGCCCCCGGGGAGTAGCGCTTTTGTACAATGAGCAGTTCTTC
CDR3aa: CASSPRGVALLYNEQFF

j_gene: TRBJ2-1
len: 21
d_gene: TRBD2
abundance: .
v_gene: TRBV9
CDR3nt: TGTGCCAGCAGCGTAGAACGAAGTCCCTATGGGAGCGGGAGGGAGTACAATGAGCAGTTCTTC
CDR3aa: CASSVERSPYGSGREYNEQFF

j_gene: TRBJ2-7
len: 15
d_gene: .
abundance: few
v_gene: TRBV7-3
CDR3nt: TGTGCCAGCAGCTTGATGGCTAGCATGACCTACGAGCAGTACTTC
CDR3aa: CASSLMASMTYEQYF

j_gene: TRBJ2-1
len: 15
d_gene: .
abundance: few
v_gene: TRBV7-3
CDR3nt: TGTGCCAGCAGCCCGGGACCGAGGGTGGGTAATGAGCAGTTCTTC
CDR3aa: CASSPGPRVGNEQFF

j_gene: TRBJ2-1
len: 13
d_gene: TRBD1
abundance: few
v_gene: TRBV5-1
CDR3nt: TGCGCCAGCAGCTGGGGGACAGACAATGAGCAGTTCTTC
CDR3aa: CASSWGTDNEQFF

j_gene: TRBJ1-6
len: 15
d_gene: .
abundance: .
v_gene: TRBV5-1
CDR3nt: TGCGCCAGCAGCTTGGCGGCGGGGGCAGGATCACCCCTCCACTTT
CDR3aa: CASSLAAGAGSPLHF

j_gene: TRBJ2-3
len: 14
d_gene: TRBD2
abundance: .
v_gene: TRBV20-1
CDR3nt: TGCAGTGATAGGAGACTAGCGTACACAGATACGCAGTATTTT
CDR3aa: CSDRRLAYTDTQYF

j_gene: TRBJ1-5
len: 15
d_gene: .
abundance: many
v_gene: TRBV20-1
CDR3nt: TGCAGTGCTAGACAGGGTTCGGGTCCCTATCAGCCCCAGCATTTT
CDR3aa: CSARQGSGPYQPQHF

j_gene: TRBJ2-1
len: 14
d_gene: TRBD2
abundance: .
v_gene: TRBV20-1
CDR3nt: TGCAGTGCTAGCGGGAGGACGTCCTACAATGAGCAGTTCTTC
CDR3aa: CSASGRTSYNEQFF

j_gene: TRBJ1-1
len: 15
d_gene: .
abundance: few
v_gene: TRBV15
CDR3nt: TGTGCCACCAGCAGAAGGGCTAGGGGAACGGGTGAAGCTTTCTTT
CDR3aa: CATSRRARGTGEAFF

j_gene: TRBJ2-6
len: 15
d_gene: TRBD1
abundance: few
v_gene: TRBV6-1
CDR3nt: TGTGCCAGCAGGCAGGACAGGGCTGGGGCCAACGTCCTGACTTTC
CDR3aa: CASRQDRAGANVLTF

j_gene: TRBJ1-1
len: 14
d_gene: .
abundance: .
v_gene: TRBV25-1
CDR3nt: TGTGCCAGCAGTGAATTCGCGATACTGGGTGAAGCTTTATTT
CDR3aa: CASSEFAILGEALF

j_gene: TRBJ1-5
len: 15
d_gene: .
abundance: .
v_gene: TRBV3-1
CDR3nt: TGTGCCAGCAGCCAAGGCCCGGCTTCGGCCCAGCCCCAGCATTTT
CDR3aa: CASSQGPASAQPQHF

j_gene: TRBJ2-1
len: 15
d_gene: TRBD1
abundance: .
v_gene: TRBV4-1
CDR3nt: TGCGCCAGCAGCCAGGGGACAGGGATCGGGAATGAGCAGTTCTTC
CDR3aa: CASSQGTGIGNEQFF

j_gene: TRBJ1-5
len: 15
d_gene: .
abundance: .
v_gene: TRBV9
CDR3nt: TGTGCCAGCAGCGTAGATCCAGGGTTCGGGCAGCCCCAGCATTTT
CDR3aa: CASSVDPGFGQPQHF

j_gene: TRBJ2-3
len: 15
d_gene: TRBD1
abundance: .
v_gene: TRBV7-9
CDR3nt: TGTGCCAGCAGCTTCGGGGACAGGCTCACAGATACGCAGTATTTT
CDR3aa: CASSFGDRLTDTQYF

j_gene: TRBJ2-7
len: 15
d_gene: TRBD2
abundance: .
v_gene: TRBV12-3/TRBV12-4
CDR3nt: TGTGCCAGCAGTTTCCGGCTAGCGGACGGATACGAGCAGTACTTC
CDR3aa: CASSFRLADGYEQYF

j_gene: TRBJ2-1
len: 14
d_gene: .
abundance: .
v_gene: TRBV3-1
CDR3nt: TGTGCCAGCAGTGTCCTTGGGACGCCCAATGAGCAGTTCTTC
CDR3aa: CASSVLGTPNEQFF

j_gene: TRBJ1-5
len: 14
d_gene: TRBD1
abundance: .
v_gene: TRBV2
CDR3nt: TGTGCCAGCAGCAACCGACAGGGACCTCAGCCCCAGCATTTT
CDR3aa: CASSNRQGPQPQHF

j_gene: TRBJ2-7
len: 14
d_gene: .
abundance: .
v_gene: TRBV5-1
CDR3nt: TGCGCCAGCAGCTTGGTTGCGACTAGTTCCGAGCAGTACTTC
CDR3aa: CASSLVATSSEQYF

j_gene: TRBJ1-5
len: 13
d_gene: .
abundance: few
v_gene: TRBV20-1
CDR3nt: TGCAGTGCGGGGGAACTTGGCAATCAGCCCCAGCATTTT
CDR3aa: CSAGELGNQPQHF

j_gene: TRBJ2-7
len: 17
d_gene: .
abundance: .
v_gene: TRBV14
CDR3nt: TGTGCCAGCAGCCAAGTAGACCTCGGACAGTCCTCCTACGAGCAGTACTTC
CDR3aa: CASSQVDLGQSSYEQYF

j_gene: TRBJ2-3
len: 13
d_gene: .
abundance: .
v_gene: TRBV18
CDR3nt: TGTGCCAGCTCACAGGAGAGCACAGATACGCAGTATTTT
CDR3aa: CASSQESTDTQYF

j_gene: TRBJ2-7
len: 16
d_gene: .
abundance: .
v_gene: TRBV7-9
CDR3nt: TGTGCCAGCAGCTCCATACGCCCCGGGCCACACTACGAGCAGTACTTC
CDR3aa: CASSSIRPGPHYEQYF

j_gene: TRBJ1-1
len: 15
d_gene: TRBD1
abundance: .
v_gene: TRBV12-3/TRBV12-4
CDR3nt: TGTGCCAGCAGGGACCCTGGGACAGGGAACACTGAAGCTTTCTTT
CDR3aa: CASRDPGTGNTEAFF

j_gene: TRBJ2-3
len: 14
d_gene: .
abundance: few
v_gene: TRBV5-1
CDR3nt: TGCGCCAGCAGGACTATTCCTAGCACAGATACGCAGTATTTT
CDR3aa: CASRTIPSTDTQYF

j_gene: TRBJ2-2
len: 14
d_gene: .
abundance: once
v_gene: TRBV10-3
CDR3nt: TGTGCCATCAGATTTCAGGAGAACACCGGGGAGCTGTTTTTT
CDR3aa: CAIRFQENTGELFF

j_gene: TRBJ2-5
len: 15
d_gene: .
abundance: .
v_gene: TRBV6-5
CDR3nt: TGTGCCAGCAGTTACTCAGTGACACTCCAAGAGACCCAGTACTTC
CDR3aa: CASSYSVTLQETQYF

j_gene: TRBJ2-2
len: 13
d_gene: .
abundance: many
v_gene: TRBV12-3/TRBV12-4
CDR3nt: TGTGCCAGCAGTTCGACTATTTCCGGGGAGCTGTTTTTT
CDR3aa: CASSSTISGELFF

j_gene: TRBJ1-6
len: 14
d_gene: .
abundance: .
v_gene: TRBV9
CDR3nt: TGTGCCAGCAGCGTGGGGGGAGATAATTCACCCCTCCACTTT
CDR3aa: CASSVGGDNSPLHF

j_gene: TRBJ2-5
len: 14
d_gene: TRBD2
abundance: few
v_gene: TRBV20-1
CDR3nt: TGCAGTGCTAGGAGGCGGGGGGCCCCAGAGACCCAGTACTTC
CDR3aa: CSARRRGAPETQYF

j_gene: TRBJ1-1
len: 15
d_gene: TRBD1
abundance: many
v_gene: TRBV29-1
CDR3nt: TGCAGCGTCGGGGACAGGGGGACGGTGAACACTGAAGCTTTCTTT
CDR3aa: CSVGDRGTVNTEAFF

j_gene: TRBJ2-1
len: 15
d_gene: TRBD2
abundance: .
v_gene: TRBV9
CDR3nt: TGTGCCAGCAGCGTAGAAGGGACTAGCCCCCATGAGCAGTTCTTC
CDR3aa: CASSVEGTSPHEQFF

j_gene: TRBJ2-7
len: 17
d_gene: .
abundance: .
v_gene: TRBV19
CDR3nt: TGTGCCAGTAGTTCCGCTTCCGGGACGTCTGGAACCTACGAGCAGTACTTC
CDR3aa: CASSSASGTSGTYEQYF

j_gene: TRBJ2-7
len: 14
d_gene: TRBD2
abundance: few
v_gene: TRBV29-1
CDR3nt: TGCAGCGTTGAGAGTCGGACTAGCAGGTACGAGCAGTACTTC
CDR3aa: CSVESRTSRYEQYF

j_gene: TRBJ2-1
len: 17
d_gene: TRBD2
abundance: .
v_gene: TRBV5-1
CDR3nt: TGCGCCAGCAGCTGGGGGCAGCGGGAGGTCTCCTACAATGAGCAGTTCTTC
CDR3aa: CASSWGQREVSYNEQFF

j_gene: TRBJ1-1
len: 17
d_gene: .
abundance: .
v_gene: TRBV5-1
CDR3nt: TGCGCCAGCAGCCGTGGTCCTACATATCCGATGAACACTGAAGCTTTCTTT
CDR3aa: CASSRGPTYPMNTEAFF

j_gene: TRBJ2-3
len: 16
d_gene: TRBD1
abundance: .
v_gene: TRBV5-1
CDR3nt: TGCGCCAGCAGCGGGACAGGGGCGTGGGGCACAGATACGCAGTATTTT
CDR3aa: CASSGTGAWGTDTQYF

j_gene: TRBJ2-3
len: 15
d_gene: .
abundance: few
v_gene: TRBV7-7
CDR3nt: TGTGCCAGCAGCTCACCGGCCTATTTCACAGATACGCAGTATTTT
CDR3aa: CASSSPAYFTDTQYF

j_gene: TRBJ2-2
len: 15
d_gene: TRBD1
abundance: .
v_gene: TRBV11-2
CDR3nt: TGTGCCAGCAGCCACAGGGGCGTGAACACCGGGGAGCTGTTTTTT
CDR3aa: CASSHRGVNTGELFF

j_gene: TRBJ2-1
len: 15
d_gene: .
abundance: few
v_gene: TRBV29-1
CDR3nt: TGCAGCGTTGAAGCCGGAAGCAGGTCCTACAATGAGCAGTTCTTC
CDR3aa: CSVEAGSRSYNEQFF

j_gene: TRBJ1-1
len: 14
d_gene: .
abundance: few
v_gene: TRBV9
CDR3nt: TGTGCCAGCAGCGTTGTGGACCGCAACACTGAAGCTTTCTTT
CDR3aa: CASSVVDRNTEAFF

j_gene: TRBJ2-7
len: 13
d_gene: TRBD2
abundance: few
v_gene: TRBV19
CDR3nt: TGTGCCAGTAGTATCGGGGGGACCTACGAGCAGTACTTC
CDR3aa: CASSIGGTYEQYF